Listed here are 14 T cell receptor beta chains from one sample, sequenced in a study of response to subunit inactivated influenza vaccine. TCRdb re-derived calls from the RT-PCR reads in MiXCR, one entry per CDR3 protein. The sample has approximately 490,000 distinct CDR3 sequences, approximately 7.3% seen once; the top ten hold 13%. The sequences come from PBMCs from blood, collected around 25 months after vaccination. These receptors were collected from a man between 45 and 75 years old who received an inactivated influenza vaccine.

At least ten counts were recorded for this clonotype. The chain employs TRBV27 and TRBJ1-2, with D maybe TRBD1 (6 bases). Trimming pared 6 bases from V and 4 bases from J, leaving 15 bases between. CDR1 is MNHEY and CDR2 is SMNVEV in the germline V gene (reference sequence). The CDR3 consists of 14 residues. The CDR3 DNA follows: TGTGCCAGCAGAAGACTAGACAGGTTCTATGGCTACACCTTC. It specifies CASRRLDRFYGYTF.

The sample holds a few counts of this clonotype. The chain carries TRBV10-3 and TRBJ2-7; TRBD1 is a possible D gene (5 bases). Trimming took off 4 bases at V and 7 bases at J, with 8 bases between the two ends. There are 11 residues in the CDR3. Germline CDR1 ENHRY, CDR2 SYGVKD. DNA of the CDR3: TGTGCCATCAGTGCGCCAGGGGAGCAGTACTTC. Translation: CAISAPGEQYF.

This clonotype occurred many times. The chain links TRBV5-1 to TRBJ1-4; no reliable D call. The CDR3 has 14 residues. The germline V and J ends were trimmed by 3 bases and 0 bases, with 6 bases remaining between them. CDR1 is SGHRS and CDR2 is YFSETQ in the germline V gene. In DNA, the CDR3 is TGCGCCAGCAGCTCCACCCCAACTAATGAAAAACTGTTTTTT. This translates into CASSSTPTNEKLFF.

The chain links TRBV10-2 to TRBJ1-1; 9 nucleotides match TRBD1. Germline-derived CDR1 and CDR2 are WSHSY and SAAADI. The CDR3 has 15 amino acids. Unmatched junction bases numbered 6, after V lost 5 bases and J lost 2 bases. The chain's CDR3 is CASSPGTGFNTEAFF. CDR3 nucleotide sequence: TGCGCCAGCAGTCCCGGGACAGGGTTTAACACTGAAGCTTTCTTT.

This clonotype has a handful of counts. V gene TRBV6-5 combines with J gene TRBJ2-7; 8 bases are a match to TRBD1. This CDR3 comprises 11 residues. V lost 6 bases, J lost 6 bases, and 1 base stayed unmatched. Germline assignment: CDR1 MNHEY and CDR2 SVGAGI. In nucleotides, the CDR3 is TGTGCCAGCAGAGACAGGGGCGAGCAGTACTTC. Encoded protein: CASRDRGEQYF.

The V gene is TRBV10-3, the J gene TRBJ1-1; D is unclear. CDR1 and CDR2 (germline): ENHRY, SYGVKD. The CDR3 covers 14 residues. The germline V and J ends were trimmed by 7 bases and 0 bases, with 12 bases remaining between them. CDR3 nucleotide sequence: TGTGCCATCACGTCCGGGGAAATGAACACTGAAGCTTTCTTT. It translates to CAITSGEMNTEAFF.

The chain employs TRBV4-1 and TRBJ2-5; 10 bases match TRBD2. The length of the CDR3 is 16 residues. In germline, CDR1 is MGHRA, CDR2 YSYEKL. Germline trimming cut 4 bases from V and 6 bases from J; bases unmatched to any gene: 11. In nucleotides, the CDR3 is TGCGCCAGCAGCCTTATACTAGCGGGGCTCCCCCAGACCCAGTACTTC. Its protein is CASSLILAGLPQTQYF.

This clonotype was found many times. The chain has TRBV20-1 and TRBJ2-3; 8 positions agree with TRBD2. The CDR3 covers 13 residues. Unmatched junction bases numbered 4, after V lost 6 bases and J lost 2 bases. Per germline, CDR1 DFQATT and CDR2 SNEGSKA (reference sequence). The CDR3 reads CSANSGNTDTQYF. CDR3 DNA: TGCAGTGCCAATAGCGGGAACACAGATACGCAGTATTTT.

This clonotype was seen a few times. This chain connects TRBV6-1 to TRBJ2-7; tentatively, D is TRBD2 (6 bases). V lost 7 bases to trimming and J lost 3 bases, with 16 bases between them. The germline V gene encodes CDR1 MNHNS and CDR2 SASEGT. The CDR3 covers 14 residues. CDR3 coding DNA: TGTGCCAGCACGACCCGGGACTCAGGCTACGAGCAGTACTTC. This gives the protein CASTTRDSGYEQYF.

This clonotype was recorded a few times. The chain links TRBV7-2 to TRBJ2-1; 12 bases fit TRBD1. The V and J ends lost 3 bases and 7 bases, in that order; junction bases with no gene match: 7. Per the germline V gene, CDR1 is SGHTA and CDR2 is FQGNSA. This CDR3 has 16 amino acids. CDR3 nucleotide sequence: TGTGCCAGCAGCTTGCACTCGGGACAGGGGGCAAATGAGCAGTTCTTC. It yields the protein CASSLHSGQGANEQFF. The full variable domain, with the rest looked up from reference TRBV7-2 and TRBJ2-1, is GAGVSQSPSNKVTEKGKDVELRCDPISGHTALYWYRQSLGQGLEFLIYFQGNSAPDKSGLPSDRFSAERTGGSVSTLTIQRTQQEDSAVYLCASSLHSGQGANEQFFGPGTRLTVL.

This clonotype was detected ten times or more. This rearrangement joins TRBV5-6 to TRBJ2-7; D is unclear. V lost 2 bases, J lost 4 bases, and 7 bases lay in between. The germline V gene has CDR1 SGHDT and CDR2 YYEEEE. This CDR3 has 12 amino acids. The CDR3 here is CASSFSVYEQYF. The CDR3 nucleotides read TGTGCCAGCAGCTTCTCAGTTTACGAGCAGTACTTC.

This clonotype appeared a few times. The CDR3 DNA sequence: TGTGCCAGCAGACAACATGGGTTATTGACCCAGCATTTT. Translated, it gives CASRQHGLLTQHF. The rearrangement uses TRBV12-3 or TRBV12-4 and TRBJ1-5; D unclear. V was cut by 6 bases and J by 11 bases, with 17 bases left in between. The CDR3 covers 13 residues.

This clonotype came up a few times. The chain couples TRBV7-9 to TRBJ1-5; possible D gene TRBD1, 6 bases. The CDR3 sequence is 15 residues long. The germline V and J ends were trimmed by 5 bases and 2 bases, with 13 bases remaining between them. Germline assignment: CDR1 SEHNR and CDR2 FQNEAQ (reference sequence). CDR3 region: CASSGTGLGNQPQHF. Written as DNA, the CDR3 is TGTGCCAGCAGCGGCACAGGGCTAGGCAATCAGCCCCAGCATTTT.

This clonotype occurred a few times. This chain uses TRBV6-1 with TRBJ2-6; D gene uncertain. The CDR3 covers 17 residues. Germline CDR1 and CDR2: MNHNS and SASEGT. Deletions cut 6 bases from V and 2 bases from J, with 17 bases between. The CDR3 spells CASSRQVLMTGANVLTF. The CDR3 bases are TGTGCCAGCAGCAGACAAGTCCTAATGACTGGGGCCAACGTCCTGACTTTC.